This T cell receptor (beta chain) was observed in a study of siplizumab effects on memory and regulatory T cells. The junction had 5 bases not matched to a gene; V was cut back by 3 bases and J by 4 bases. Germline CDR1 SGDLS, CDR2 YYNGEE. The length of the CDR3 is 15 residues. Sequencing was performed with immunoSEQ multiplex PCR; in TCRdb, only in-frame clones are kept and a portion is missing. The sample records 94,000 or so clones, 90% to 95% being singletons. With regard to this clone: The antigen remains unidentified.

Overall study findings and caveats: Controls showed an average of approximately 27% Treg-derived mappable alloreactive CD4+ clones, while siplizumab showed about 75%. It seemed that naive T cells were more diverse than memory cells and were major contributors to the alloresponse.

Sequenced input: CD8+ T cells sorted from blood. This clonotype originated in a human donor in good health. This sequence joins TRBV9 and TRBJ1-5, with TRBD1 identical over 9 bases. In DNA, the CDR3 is TGTGCCAGCAGCGAAACAGGGGGCCTAAATCAGCCCCAGCATTTT. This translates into CASSETGGLNQPQHF.